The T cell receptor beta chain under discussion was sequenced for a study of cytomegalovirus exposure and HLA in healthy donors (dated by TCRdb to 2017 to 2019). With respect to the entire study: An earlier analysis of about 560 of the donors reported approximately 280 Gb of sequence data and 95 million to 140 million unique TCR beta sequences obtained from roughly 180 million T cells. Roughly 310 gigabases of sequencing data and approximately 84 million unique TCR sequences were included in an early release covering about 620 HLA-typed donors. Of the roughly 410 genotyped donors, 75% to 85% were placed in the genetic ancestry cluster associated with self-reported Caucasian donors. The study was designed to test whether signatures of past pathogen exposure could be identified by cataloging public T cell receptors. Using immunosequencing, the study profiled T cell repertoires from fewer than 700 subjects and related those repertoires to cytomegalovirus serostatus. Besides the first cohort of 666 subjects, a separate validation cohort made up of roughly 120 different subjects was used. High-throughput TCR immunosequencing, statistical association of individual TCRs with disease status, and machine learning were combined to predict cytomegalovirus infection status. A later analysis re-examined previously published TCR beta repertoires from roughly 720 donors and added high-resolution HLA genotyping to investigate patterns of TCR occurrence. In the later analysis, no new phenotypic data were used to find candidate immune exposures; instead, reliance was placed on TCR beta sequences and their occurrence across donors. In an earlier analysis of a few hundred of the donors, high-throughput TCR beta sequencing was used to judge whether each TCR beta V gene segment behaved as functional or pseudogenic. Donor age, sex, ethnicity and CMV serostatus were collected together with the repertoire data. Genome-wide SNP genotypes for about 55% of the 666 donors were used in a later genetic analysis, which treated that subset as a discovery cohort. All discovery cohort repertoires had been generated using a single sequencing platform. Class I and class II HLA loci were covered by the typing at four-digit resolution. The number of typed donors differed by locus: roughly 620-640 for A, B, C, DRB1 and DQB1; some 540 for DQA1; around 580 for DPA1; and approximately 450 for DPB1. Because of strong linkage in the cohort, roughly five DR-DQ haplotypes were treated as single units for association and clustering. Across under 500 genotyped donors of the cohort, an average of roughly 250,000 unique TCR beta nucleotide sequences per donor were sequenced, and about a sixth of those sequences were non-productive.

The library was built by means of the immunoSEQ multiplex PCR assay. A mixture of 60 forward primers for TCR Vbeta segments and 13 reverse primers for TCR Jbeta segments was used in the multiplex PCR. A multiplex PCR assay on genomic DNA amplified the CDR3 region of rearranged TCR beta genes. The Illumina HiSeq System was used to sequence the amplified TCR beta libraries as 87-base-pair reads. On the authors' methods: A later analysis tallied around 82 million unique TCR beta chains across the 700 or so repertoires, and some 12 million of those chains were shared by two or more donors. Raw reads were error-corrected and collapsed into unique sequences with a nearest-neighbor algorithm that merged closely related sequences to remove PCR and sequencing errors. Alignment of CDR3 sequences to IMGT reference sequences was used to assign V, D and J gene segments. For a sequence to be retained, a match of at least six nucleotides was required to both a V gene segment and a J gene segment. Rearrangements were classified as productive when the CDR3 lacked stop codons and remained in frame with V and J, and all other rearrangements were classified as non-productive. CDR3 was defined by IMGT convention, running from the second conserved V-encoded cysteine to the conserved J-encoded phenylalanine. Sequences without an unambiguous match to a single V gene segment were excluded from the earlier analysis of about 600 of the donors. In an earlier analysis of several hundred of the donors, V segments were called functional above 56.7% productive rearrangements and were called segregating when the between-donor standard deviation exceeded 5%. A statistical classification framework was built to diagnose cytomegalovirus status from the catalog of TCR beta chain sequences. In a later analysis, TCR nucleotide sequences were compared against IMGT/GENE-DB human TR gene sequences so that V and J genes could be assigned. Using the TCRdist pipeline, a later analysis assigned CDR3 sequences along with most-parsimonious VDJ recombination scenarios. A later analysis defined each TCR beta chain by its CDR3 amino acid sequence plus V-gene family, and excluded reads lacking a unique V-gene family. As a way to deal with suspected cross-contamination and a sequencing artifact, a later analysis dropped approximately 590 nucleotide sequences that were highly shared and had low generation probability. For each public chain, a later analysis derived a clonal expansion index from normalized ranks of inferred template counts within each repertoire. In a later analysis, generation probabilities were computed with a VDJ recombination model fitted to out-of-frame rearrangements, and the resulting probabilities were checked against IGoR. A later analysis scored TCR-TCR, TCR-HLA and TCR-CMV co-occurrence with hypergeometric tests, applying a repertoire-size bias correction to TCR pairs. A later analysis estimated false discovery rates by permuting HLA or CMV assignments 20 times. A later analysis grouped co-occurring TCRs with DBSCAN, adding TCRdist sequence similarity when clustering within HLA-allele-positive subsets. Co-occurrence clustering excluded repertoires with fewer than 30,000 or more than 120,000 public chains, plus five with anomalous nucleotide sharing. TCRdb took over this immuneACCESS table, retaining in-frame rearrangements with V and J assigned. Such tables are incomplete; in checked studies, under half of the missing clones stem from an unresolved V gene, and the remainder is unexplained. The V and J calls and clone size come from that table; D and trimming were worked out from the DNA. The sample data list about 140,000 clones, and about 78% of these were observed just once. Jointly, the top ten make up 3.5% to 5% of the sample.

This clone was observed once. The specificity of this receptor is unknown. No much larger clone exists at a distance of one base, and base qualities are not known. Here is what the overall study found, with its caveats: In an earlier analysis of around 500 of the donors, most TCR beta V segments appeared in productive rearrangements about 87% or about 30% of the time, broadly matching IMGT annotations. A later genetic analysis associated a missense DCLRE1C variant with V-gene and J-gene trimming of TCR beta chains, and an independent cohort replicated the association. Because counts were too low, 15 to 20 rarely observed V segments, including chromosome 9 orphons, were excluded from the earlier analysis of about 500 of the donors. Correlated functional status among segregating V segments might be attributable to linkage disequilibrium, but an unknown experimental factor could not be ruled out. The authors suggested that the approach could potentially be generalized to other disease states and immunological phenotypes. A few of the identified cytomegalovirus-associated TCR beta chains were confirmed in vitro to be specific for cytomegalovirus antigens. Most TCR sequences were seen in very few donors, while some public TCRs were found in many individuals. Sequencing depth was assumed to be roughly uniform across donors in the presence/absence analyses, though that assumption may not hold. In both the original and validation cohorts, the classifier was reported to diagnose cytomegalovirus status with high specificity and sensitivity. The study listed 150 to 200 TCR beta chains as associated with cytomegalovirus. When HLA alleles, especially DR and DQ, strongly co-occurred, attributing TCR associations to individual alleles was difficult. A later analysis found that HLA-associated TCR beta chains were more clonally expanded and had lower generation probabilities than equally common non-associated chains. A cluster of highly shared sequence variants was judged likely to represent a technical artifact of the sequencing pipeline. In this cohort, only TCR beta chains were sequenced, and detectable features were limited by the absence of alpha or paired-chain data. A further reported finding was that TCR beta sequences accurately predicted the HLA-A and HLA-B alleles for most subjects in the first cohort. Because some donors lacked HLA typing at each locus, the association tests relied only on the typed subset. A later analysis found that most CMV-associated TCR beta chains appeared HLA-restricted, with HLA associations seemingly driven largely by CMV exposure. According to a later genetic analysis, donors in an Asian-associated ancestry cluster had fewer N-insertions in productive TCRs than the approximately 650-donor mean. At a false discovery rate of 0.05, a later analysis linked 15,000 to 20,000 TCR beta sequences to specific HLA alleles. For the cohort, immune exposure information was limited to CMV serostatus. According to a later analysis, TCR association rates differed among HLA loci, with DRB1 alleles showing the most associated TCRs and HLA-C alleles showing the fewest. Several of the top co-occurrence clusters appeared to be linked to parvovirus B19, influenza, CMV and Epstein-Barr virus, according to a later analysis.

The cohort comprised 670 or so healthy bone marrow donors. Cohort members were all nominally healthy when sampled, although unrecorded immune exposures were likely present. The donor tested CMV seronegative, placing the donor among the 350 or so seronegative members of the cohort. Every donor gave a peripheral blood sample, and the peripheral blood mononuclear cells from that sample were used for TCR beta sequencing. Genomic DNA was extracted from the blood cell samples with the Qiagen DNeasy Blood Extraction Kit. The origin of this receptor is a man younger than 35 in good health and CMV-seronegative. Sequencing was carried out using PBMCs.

The sequenced DNA: TGTGCCTGGTTCGGGACAGGGCGGAAGGGCACTGAAGCTTTCTTT. Translated, this gives CAWFGTGRKGTEAFF. This chain joins TRBV30 to TRBJ1-1; 9 bases in the junction line up with TRBD1. CDR1 and CDR2 are read off the germline V gene (reference sequence) as GTSNPN and SVGIG. Measured from the cysteine to the phenylalanine, the CDR3 is 15 residues long. The retained sequence is limited to the CDR3, 45 bases, with the frame set at the first base. The germline V end is reduced by 5 bases and the J end by 4 bases; junction bases left unmatched: 11.